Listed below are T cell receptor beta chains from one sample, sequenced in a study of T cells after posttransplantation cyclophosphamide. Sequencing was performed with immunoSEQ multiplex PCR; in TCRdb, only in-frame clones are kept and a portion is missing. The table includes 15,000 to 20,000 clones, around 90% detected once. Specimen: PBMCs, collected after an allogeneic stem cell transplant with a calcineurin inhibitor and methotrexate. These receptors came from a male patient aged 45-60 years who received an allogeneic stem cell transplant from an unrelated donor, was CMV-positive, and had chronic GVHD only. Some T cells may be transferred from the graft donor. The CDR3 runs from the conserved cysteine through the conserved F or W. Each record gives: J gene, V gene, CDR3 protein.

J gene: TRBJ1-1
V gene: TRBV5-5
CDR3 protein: CASSLGPTGSTEAFF

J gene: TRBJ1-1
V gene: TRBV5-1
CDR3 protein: CASSPQSIDEAFF

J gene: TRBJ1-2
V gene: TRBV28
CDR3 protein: CASSPPGTGNYGYTF

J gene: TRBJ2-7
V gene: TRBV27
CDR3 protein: CASSAITSGGSYEQYF

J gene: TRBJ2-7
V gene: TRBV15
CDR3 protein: CATSRTFSGARDEQYF

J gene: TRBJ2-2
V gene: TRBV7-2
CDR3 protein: CASSLGGWAGELFF

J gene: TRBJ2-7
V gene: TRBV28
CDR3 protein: CASSFIDYEQYF

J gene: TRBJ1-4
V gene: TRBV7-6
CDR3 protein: CASSWTDNNEKLFF

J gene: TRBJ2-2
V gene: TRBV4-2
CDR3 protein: CASSQARGNTGELFF

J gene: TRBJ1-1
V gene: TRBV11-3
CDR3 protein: CASSLQGSTEAFF

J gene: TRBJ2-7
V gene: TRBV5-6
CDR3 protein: CASSMGLAGAPQRGYF

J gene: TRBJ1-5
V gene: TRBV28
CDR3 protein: CASRPRVDQPQHF

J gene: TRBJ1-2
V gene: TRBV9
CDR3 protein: CASRRDSNYGYTF

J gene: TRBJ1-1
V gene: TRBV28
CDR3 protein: CASSFMRGTEAFF

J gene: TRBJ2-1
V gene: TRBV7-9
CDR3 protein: CASSLVAADEQFF

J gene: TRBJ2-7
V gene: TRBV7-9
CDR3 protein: CASSWTPNYEQYF

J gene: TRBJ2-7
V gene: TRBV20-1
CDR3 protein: CSAENPYEQYF

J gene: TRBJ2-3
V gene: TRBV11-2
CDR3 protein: CASSFFGDSRTDTQYF

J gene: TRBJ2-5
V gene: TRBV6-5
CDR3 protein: CASRPTSGGQETQYF

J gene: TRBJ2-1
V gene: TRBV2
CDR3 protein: CASSLSGLLQFF

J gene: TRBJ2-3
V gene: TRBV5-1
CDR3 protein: CASSDGQASTDTQYF

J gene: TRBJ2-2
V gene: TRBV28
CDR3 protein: CASSFARVNTGELFF

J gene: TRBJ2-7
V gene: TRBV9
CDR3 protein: CASGTGDAYEQYF

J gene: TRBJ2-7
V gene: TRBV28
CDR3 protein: CASRQIKLRYEQYF

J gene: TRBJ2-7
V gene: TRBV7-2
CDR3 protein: CASSPRGQGADEQYF

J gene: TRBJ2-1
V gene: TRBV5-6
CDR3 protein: CASSLAASGFWWEQFF

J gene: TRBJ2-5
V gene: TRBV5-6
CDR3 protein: CASSSNHRGLETQYF

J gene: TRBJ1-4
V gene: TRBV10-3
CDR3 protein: CAISDSRTGNGEKLFF

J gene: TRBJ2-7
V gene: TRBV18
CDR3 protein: CASSPGSSYEQYF

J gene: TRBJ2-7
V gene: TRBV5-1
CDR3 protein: CASSLDRSYEQYF

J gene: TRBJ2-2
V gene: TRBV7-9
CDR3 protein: CASSPDSYTGELFF